The T cell receptor (beta chain) described here comes from a study of post-analysis software for immune sequencing data. Background on the study: Multiple sclerosis in the patients followed relapsing-remitting, secondary progressive and progressive-relapsing courses. Study observations and caveats: Significantly lower normalized Chao1 diversity was found in patients with multiple sclerosis relative to controls. Patients showed TRBV5-6, TRBV5-1 and TRBV20-1 among a few TRBV segments more frequent than in controls.

CDR3 length equals 13 residues. V was pared by 8 bases and J by 0 bases, with 10 bases between. Germline-derived CDR1 and CDR2 are LNHDA and SQIVND (reference sequence). TCR beta cDNA libraries had unique molecular identifiers. TCRdb used MiXCR to reprocess the PCR reads, holding one entry per CDR3 protein. The top ten clones hold around an eighth of a sample with 380,000 or so distinct CDR3 sequences, around 33% of them seen once. Concerning this clonotype: The antigen remains undetermined.

The receptor was derived from a girl aged 10 to 17 with multiple sclerosis. The sample consisted of blood. This chain links TRBV19 with TRBJ1-1; weak D call: TRBD1 (5 bases). The CDR3 spells CASLDRLNTEAFF. In DNA, the CDR3 is TGTGCCAGTCTTGACAGATTGAACACTGAAGCTTTCTTT.